These T cell receptor beta chains were read from a single sample in a study of blood T cell repertoires in COVID-19. Data came from immunoSEQ multiplex PCR; TCRdb stores just in-frame clones and leaves some out. Here the sample spans 100,000 to 150,000 clones, 65% to 90% being singletons. The sample was peripheral blood. These receptors came from an older woman with active or convalescent COVID-19. Each CDR3 is given with its conserved first and last residue. Each record gives: CDR3 DNA, CDR3 protein, J gene, D gene, V gene, clone size. The D gene is left open where the match is weak. Size is omitted from some rows. Given values are once, few, many or a class for expanded clones.

CDR3 DNA: TGTGCCAGCAGCTTCTCTGGGGGGGAGACCCAGTACTTC; CDR3 protein: CASSFSGGETQYF; J gene: TRBJ2-5; D gene: NA; V gene: TRBV7-2; clone size: NA
CDR3 DNA: TGTGCCAGCAGCTTCAGCGGGACGTTAAATGAGCAGTTCTTC; CDR3 protein: CASSFSGTLNEQFF; J gene: TRBJ2-1; D gene: TRBD2; V gene: TRBV11-1; clone size: NA
CDR3 DNA: TGTGCCAGCAGCCAAGGGTCAGCGGGAGCCGTAGATACGCAGTATTTT; CDR3 protein: CASSQGSAGAVDTQYF; J gene: TRBJ2-3; D gene: TRBD2; V gene: TRBV4-2; clone size: NA
CDR3 DNA: TGCAGTGCTAAGAGGCATGGAGAGCGCTTC; CDR3 protein: CSAKRHGERF; J gene: TRBJ1-2; D gene: NA; V gene: TRBV20-1; clone size: NA
CDR3 DNA: TGTGCCAGCAGCGTAGCAACGGGGCAGGGGGCGAGCAATAGAGAGCAGTTCTTC; CDR3 protein: CASSVATGQGASNREQFF; J gene: TRBJ2-1; D gene: TRBD1; V gene: TRBV9; clone size: NA
CDR3 DNA: TGTGCCAGCAGCTCATTAGCGGGGGATACGCAGTATTTT; CDR3 protein: CASSSLAGDTQYF; J gene: TRBJ2-3; D gene: TRBD2; V gene: TRBV7-9; clone size: NA
CDR3 DNA: TGTGCCAGCAGCCCGACAGGGGGCGGCGATCAGCCCCAGCATTTT; CDR3 protein: CASSPTGGGDQPQHF; J gene: TRBJ1-5; D gene: TRBD1; V gene: TRBV4-2; clone size: NA
CDR3 DNA: TGTGCCAGCAGTTTGGGAAGGAAGGGCGCGGGTCAGCCCCAGCATTTT; CDR3 protein: CASSLGRKGAGQPQHF; J gene: TRBJ1-5; D gene: NA; V gene: TRBV28; clone size: few
CDR3 DNA: TGTGCCAGCAGCCTTAGCGGGGCTAGTAGGGTCTACGAGCAGTACTTC; CDR3 protein: CASSLSGASRVYEQYF; J gene: TRBJ2-7; D gene: TRBD2; V gene: TRBV14; clone size: NA
CDR3 DNA: TGTGCCAGCAGCCACGCGACAGGGGACTATGGCTACACCTTC; CDR3 protein: CASSHATGDYGYTF; J gene: TRBJ1-2; D gene: TRBD1; V gene: TRBV4-2; clone size: NA
CDR3 DNA: TGCGCCAGCAGTTTAGATGGCGGGGGGATCACAGATACGCAGTATTTT; CDR3 protein: CASSLDGGGITDTQYF; J gene: TRBJ2-3; D gene: TRBD2; V gene: TRBV5-1; clone size: few
CDR3 DNA: TGTGCCAGCAGCCAAGATTACCGCTGGACTTCCTACGAGCAGTACTTC; CDR3 protein: CASSQDYRWTSYEQYF; J gene: TRBJ2-7; D gene: NA; V gene: TRBV3-1/TRBV3-2; clone size: few
CDR3 DNA: TGTGCCACCAGTGATCCCATCAACTATGGCTACACCTTC; CDR3 protein: CATSDPINYGYTF; J gene: TRBJ1-2; D gene: NA; V gene: TRBV24-1; clone size: NA
CDR3 DNA: TGTGCCAGTAGCGAACCGGGGGGACCTCCTGAAGCTTTCTTT; CDR3 protein: CASSEPGGPPEAFF; J gene: TRBJ1-1; D gene: NA; V gene: TRBV19; clone size: NA
CDR3 DNA: TGCGCCAGCACCCGGGGGGACGATGAAAAACTGTTTTTT; CDR3 protein: CASTRGDDEKLFF; J gene: TRBJ1-4; D gene: NA; V gene: TRBV5-1; clone size: few
CDR3 DNA: TGTGCCAGCGGCCACGGACTAAACCCCCACGAGCAGTACTTC; CDR3 protein: CASGHGLNPHEQYF; J gene: TRBJ2-7; D gene: NA; V gene: TRBV21-1; clone size: NA
CDR3 DNA: TGTGCCAGCAGCCAACGGGGTAGTCTAGCGGGTTACAATGAGCAGTTCTTC; CDR3 protein: CASSQRGSLAGYNEQFF; J gene: TRBJ2-1; D gene: TRBD2; V gene: TRBV13; clone size: few
CDR3 DNA: TGTGCCAGCAGCTTAAGGACAGGTCGGGGCAATCAGCCCCAGCATTTT; CDR3 protein: CASSLRTGRGNQPQHF; J gene: TRBJ1-5; D gene: TRBD1; V gene: TRBV7-2; clone size: many
CDR3 DNA: TGTGCCAGCAGGGCCGGGACAGCAAATCAGCCCCAGCATTTT; CDR3 protein: CASRAGTANQPQHF; J gene: TRBJ1-5; D gene: TRBD1; V gene: TRBV2; clone size: NA
CDR3 DNA: TGTGCCAGCAGTTACCCGGACAGGGGGATTAATCAGCCCCAGCATTTT; CDR3 protein: CASSYPDRGINQPQHF; J gene: TRBJ1-5; D gene: TRBD1; V gene: TRBV28; clone size: few
CDR3 DNA: TGTGCCTGGAGTGTAAAGGGGCGTAATGAAAAACTGTTTTTT; CDR3 protein: CAWSVKGRNEKLFF; J gene: TRBJ1-4; D gene: NA; V gene: TRBV30; clone size: NA
CDR3 DNA: TGTGCCAGCAGCCGGCACATGAGGGCCCTGAACACTGAAGCTTTCTTT; CDR3 protein: CASSRHMRALNTEAFF; J gene: TRBJ1-1; D gene: NA; V gene: TRBV14; clone size: NA
CDR3 DNA: TGTGCCAGCAGCCCCGGGACTAGCGGGTGGTACGAGCAGTACTTC; CDR3 protein: CASSPGTSGWYEQYF; J gene: TRBJ2-7; D gene: TRBD2; V gene: TRBV3-1/TRBV3-2; clone size: NA
CDR3 DNA: TGTGCCAGCAGCTTAGATAGGGGGGGAGATACGCAGTATTTT; CDR3 protein: CASSLDRGGDTQYF; J gene: TRBJ2-3; D gene: NA; V gene: TRBV11-2; clone size: once
CDR3 DNA: TGTGCCAGCAGCTCGCCCCCGGGGAACACTGAAGCTTTCTTT; CDR3 protein: CASSSPPGNTEAFF; J gene: TRBJ1-1; D gene: NA; V gene: TRBV7-2; clone size: NA
CDR3 DNA: TGTGCCAGCAGCGCAACAGGGATCTATGGCTACACCTTC; CDR3 protein: CASSATGIYGYTF; J gene: TRBJ1-2; D gene: NA; V gene: TRBV7-2; clone size: NA
CDR3 DNA: TGTGCCAGCAGTCAATTACAGGGGTGGGGTGGCTACACCTTC; CDR3 protein: CASSQLQGWGGYTF; J gene: TRBJ1-2; D gene: TRBD1; V gene: TRBV27; clone size: NA
CDR3 DNA: TGTGCCAGCTCCTCTAGCGGGGGGGGCACAGATACGCAGTATTTT; CDR3 protein: CASSSSGGGTDTQYF; J gene: TRBJ2-3; D gene: TRBD2; V gene: TRBV2; clone size: NA
CDR3 DNA: TGTGCCAGCAGTTACTCCTTAACAGGGCTCTATGGCTACACCTTC; CDR3 protein: CASSYSLTGLYGYTF; J gene: TRBJ1-2; D gene: NA; V gene: TRBV6-6; clone size: NA
CDR3 DNA: TGTGCCAGCAGCCGTACCTACGAGCAGTACTTC; CDR3 protein: CASSRTYEQYF; J gene: TRBJ2-7; D gene: NA; V gene: TRBV7-2; clone size: NA
CDR3 DNA: TGTGCCACCAGTGATTGGGACAGCTCCTACAATGAGCAGTTCTTC; CDR3 protein: CATSDWDSSYNEQFF; J gene: TRBJ2-1; D gene: TRBD1; V gene: TRBV24-1; clone size: NA
CDR3 DNA: TGTGCCAGTAGTGCCCGGGACAGGAGCTCTGGGGCCAACGTCCTGACTTTC; CDR3 protein: CASSARDRSSGANVLTF; J gene: TRBJ2-6; D gene: TRBD1; V gene: TRBV19; clone size: once
CDR3 DNA: TGCAGCGTTGAAGGACTAGCGGGCGACAATGAGCAGTTCTTC; CDR3 protein: CSVEGLAGDNEQFF; J gene: TRBJ2-1; D gene: TRBD2; V gene: TRBV29-1; clone size: NA
CDR3 DNA: TGTGCCAGCTCTCAGACAGGGGACACTGAAGCTTTCTTT; CDR3 protein: CASSQTGDTEAFF; J gene: TRBJ1-1; D gene: TRBD1; V gene: TRBV18; clone size: once
CDR3 DNA: TGTGCCAGTAGTCGGGGACTAGCGGTCTACGAGCAGTACTTC; CDR3 protein: CASSRGLAVYEQYF; J gene: TRBJ2-7; D gene: TRBD2; V gene: TRBV19; clone size: NA
CDR3 DNA: TGTGCCAGCAGTTTGATCACCGTGGGGGCAGATAATGAGCAGTTCTTC; CDR3 protein: CASSLITVGADNEQFF; J gene: TRBJ2-1; D gene: NA; V gene: TRBV28; clone size: NA
CDR3 DNA: TGTGCCAGCAGCCTAGCGGGGGGGCAGAATGAGCAGTTCTTC; CDR3 protein: CASSLAGGQNEQFF; J gene: TRBJ2-1; D gene: TRBD2; V gene: TRBV7-9; clone size: many
CDR3 DNA: TGTGCCTGGAGTCGGAGGGGGCAGAGAGGCACTGAAGCTTTCTTT; CDR3 protein: CAWSRRGQRGTEAFF; J gene: TRBJ1-1; D gene: TRBD1; V gene: TRBV30; clone size: once
CDR3 DNA: TGTGCCAGCAGTTTAATCGCGGGGAACAATGAGCAGTTCTTC; CDR3 protein: CASSLIAGNNEQFF; J gene: TRBJ2-1; D gene: NA; V gene: TRBV28; clone size: few
CDR3 DNA: TGTGCCAGTAAGGACTTAAGCACAGATACGCAGTATTTT; CDR3 protein: CASKDLSTDTQYF; J gene: TRBJ2-3; D gene: NA; V gene: TRBV19; clone size: few
CDR3 DNA: TGTGCCAGCAGCTTGGGACAGGGCCTAAAGACCCAGTACTTC; CDR3 protein: CASSLGQGLKTQYF; J gene: TRBJ2-5; D gene: TRBD1; V gene: TRBV5-4; clone size: NA
CDR3 DNA: TGTGCCAGCAGCCAGACTACGAACTCCTACGAGCAGTACTTC; CDR3 protein: CASSQTTNSYEQYF; J gene: TRBJ2-7; D gene: NA; V gene: TRBV7-3; clone size: NA
CDR3 DNA: TGTGCCAGCAGCTTGAGATGGACAGTCAACACCGGGGAGCTGTTTTTT; CDR3 protein: CASSLRWTVNTGELFF; J gene: TRBJ2-2; D gene: NA; V gene: TRBV5-4; clone size: NA
CDR3 DNA: TGTGCCAGCAGCCCAACAGGACCGGGACTAGCCTCCTACGAGCAGTACTTC; CDR3 protein: CASSPTGPGLASYEQYF; J gene: TRBJ2-7; D gene: TRBD2; V gene: TRBV7-8; clone size: NA
CDR3 DNA: TGTGCCAGTAATTGGGCGTCTGAAGCTTTCTTT; CDR3 protein: CASNWASEAFF; J gene: TRBJ1-1; D gene: NA; V gene: TRBV19; clone size: NA
CDR3 DNA: TGCAGCGTCGGAGGGGCCGATAGCTATGGCTACACCTTC; CDR3 protein: CSVGGADSYGYTF; J gene: TRBJ1-2; D gene: NA; V gene: TRBV29-1; clone size: NA
CDR3 DNA: TGCGCCAGCATCGGGGGGGAGTCCACAGATACGCAGTATTTT; CDR3 protein: CASIGGESTDTQYF; J gene: TRBJ2-3; D gene: TRBD2; V gene: TRBV10-2; clone size: NA
CDR3 DNA: TGTGCCAGCAGCTTAGCCCAACAGGGCCCTGAAGCTTTCTTT; CDR3 protein: CASSLAQQGPEAFF; J gene: TRBJ1-1; D gene: NA; V gene: TRBV7-2; clone size: NA
CDR3 DNA: TGTGCCAGCAGCCAAGGTGGGGGCCTGGGGGGCTACACCTTC; CDR3 protein: CASSQGGGLGGYTF; J gene: TRBJ1-2; D gene: NA; V gene: TRBV3-1/TRBV3-2; clone size: few